The 10 T cell receptor beta chains in this list originate from one sample, sequenced in a study of control samples from healthy donors and cancer patients. The repertoire was sequenced with immunoSEQ multiplex PCR; TCRdb's copy has only in-frame clones and lacks some. The repertoire holds around 80,000 clones, with over 75% as singletons. Sequencing was performed on blood. The receptors were gathered from a man over 45 in good health.

The J gene is TRBJ1-2, the V gene TRBV24-1; 7 bases match TRBD1. V shed 2 bases, J shed 7 bases, and the junction held 6 bases outside the gene matches. This CDR3 is built from 14 residues. Germline values: CDR1 KGHDR, CDR2 SFDVKD. The DNA of the CDR3 is TGTGCCACCAGTGATTCCCGGGACAGCATTGGCTACACCTTC. Its protein product is CATSDSRDSIGYTF.

The V and J genes are TRBV4-3 and TRBJ1-2; the match to TRBD1 covers 8 bases. The CDR3 is 17 amino acids. Trimming at V came to 0 bases and at J to 5 bases, leaving 11 bases not matched to a gene. Germline V gene sequence: CDR1 LGHNA, CDR2 YSLEER. CDR3 loop: CASSQESAQGAYYGYTF. CDR3 in DNA: TGCGCCAGCAGCCAAGAATCAGCCCAGGGGGCTTATTATGGCTACACCTTC.

This sequence joins TRBV4-1 and TRBJ2-3; no clear D gene. The CDR3 is 15 amino acids. Germline-derived CDR1 and CDR2 are MGHRA and YSYEKL. V was pared by 1 base and J by 4 bases, with 12 bases between. CDR3 in DNA: TGCGCCAGCAGCCAAGCCGAGAGTACGGCAGATACGCAGTATTTT. Translating it yields CASSQAESTADTQYF.

This chain joins TRBV19 and TRBJ2-2; unclear D gene. There are 14 residues in the CDR3. The germline V gene encodes CDR1 LNHDA and CDR2 SQIVND (reference sequence). V was shortened by 3 bases and J by 0 bases, with 5 bases between the two germline ends. The CDR3 sequence: CASSMDPNTGELFF. In DNA, the CDR3 is TGTGCCAGTAGTATGGATCCGAACACCGGGGAGCTGTTTTTT.

The table lists this clone with a few counts. The J gene is TRBJ1-5, the V gene TRBV25-1; D call uncertain. There are 13 residues in the CDR3. Germline V gene sequence: CDR1 MGHDK, CDR2 SYGVNS. The V end lost 11 bases, the J end lost 0 bases, and 11 bases lay between the germline ends. CDR3 sequence reads: CARTGYSNQPQHF. The CDR3 coding sequence is TGTGCCCGAACGGGGTATAGCAATCAGCCCCAGCATTTT.

The chain recombines TRBV7-2 with TRBJ2-7; no reliable D call. The CDR3 runs to 14 residues. Germline V gene data show CDR1 as SGHTA and CDR2 as FQGNSA. The V end lost 1 base, the J end lost 3 bases, and 10 bases lay between the germline ends. Here the CDR3 DNA reads TGTGCCAGCAGCTTAGGTGGCCCACTCTACGAGCAGTACGTC. Residues: CASSLGGPLYEQYV.

This chain links TRBV7-8 with TRBJ2-1; 11 positions agree with TRBD1. Germline values: CDR1 SGHVS, CDR2 FQNEAQ. With V trimmed by 4 bases and J by 3 bases, 5 bases remained unmatched. The CDR3 has 16 residues. The DNA for the CDR3 is TGTGCCAGCAGCTCAGGACAGGGGGCACTCTACAATGAGCAGTTCTTC. This gives the protein CASSSGQGALYNEQFF.

The J gene is TRBJ2-7, the V gene TRBV5-8, with D perhaps TRBD1 (6 bases). The CDR3 sequence is 13 residues long. Germline V gives CDR1 SGHTS, CDR2 YDEGEE. The V end was cut by 4 bases, the J end by 6 bases, with 14 bases between. This chain's CDR3 is CASSGDILGEQYV. The CDR3 nucleotides read TGTGCCAGCAGCGGGGACATCCTCGGCGAGCAGTACGTC.

The V call is TRBV19, the J call TRBJ1-1, with D perhaps TRBD1 (5 bases). V lost 5 bases to trimming and J lost 3 bases, with 10 bases between them. This CDR3 has 13 amino acids. In germline, CDR1 is LNHDA, CDR2 SQIVND (reference sequence). The CDR3 reads CASSFDRDTEAFF. Written as DNA, the CDR3 is TGTGCCAGTAGTTTCGACAGAGACACTGAAGCTTTCTTT.

This chain links TRBV9 with TRBJ1-4; 7 bases align to TRBD1. CDR1 is SGDLS, CDR2 YYNGEE, per germline. J lost 3 bases, V lost 3 bases, and 5 bases had no gene match. CDR3 length equals 15 residues. The CDR3 loop reads CASSATGRANEKLFF. DNA for the CDR3: TGTGCCAGCAGCGCGACAGGGAGGGCTAATGAAAAACTGTTTTTT.